This TCR beta chain was obtained from a study of blood T cell repertoires in COVID-19. Produced via immunoSEQ multiplex PCR; TCRdb's table is partial and in-frame only. Of about 410,000 clones listed, 89% are singletons. This CDR3 is 13 amino acids long. The V end lost 6 bases, the J end lost 5 bases, and 11 bases lay between the germline ends. The germline gives CDR1 ENHRY, CDR2 SYGVKD. This chain links TRBV10-3 with TRBJ2-1; TRBD1 is a possible D gene (6 bases). The TCR comes from a woman aged 40 to 50 with COVID-19, enrolled during active disease. Sequencing input: peripheral blood. CDR3 in amino acids: CAIRDSLDNEQFF. The CDR3 nucleotides are TGTGCCATCAGGGACAGCTTGGACAATGAGCAGTTCTTC.